This T cell receptor (beta chain) was retrieved from a study of identical twins. Trimming stripped 1 base from V and 10 bases from J, with 9 bases between. Looked up from germline, CDR1 is SQVTM and CDR2 is ANQGSEA. The CDR3 extends over 11 amino acids. TCRdb recomputed calls from the 5' RACE reads with MiXCR, one row per CDR3 protein. Here the sample spans 350,000 or so distinct CDR3 sequences, approximately 10% being singletons. This clonotype was picked up many times. This chain connects TRBV29-1 to TRBJ2-3; D is unresolved. Sequenced sample: naive T cells sorted from blood. The clonotype was recovered from a woman aged 50 to 60 in good health. This CDR3 reads CSVEVGVAQYF. The DNA for the CDR3 is TGCAGCGTTGAAGTAGGTGTGGCGCAGTATTTT.